This entry features one T cell receptor (beta chain) sequence. The record originates from a study of T cells in Graves' hyperthyroidism and ophthalmopathy. The CDR3 spans 17 residues. Trimming at V came to 5 bases and at J to 3 bases, leaving 11 bases not matched to a gene. CDR1 and CDR2 (germline): SGHAT, FQNNGV. RNA transcripts yielded amplified TCR beta CDR3 regions. In the first-round RT-PCR of the TCR CDR3, the HTBI primer set was used. TCRdb re-analysed the multiplex PCR reads in MiXCR, keeping a single row per CDR3 protein. Of about 290,000 distinct CDR3 sequences in the sample, 10% to 15% were seen once.

The J gene is TRBJ2-7, the V gene TRBV11-2, with TRBD2 matching over 12 bases. The sequence was obtained from a woman in her thirties with Graves' hyperthyroidism that later progressed to Graves' ophthalmopathy. The sample taken for sequencing was blood. CDR3 sequence reads: CASSAQATTSGSYEQYF. DNA for the CDR3: TGTGCCAGCAGCGCACAAGCGACGACTAGCGGGAGCTACGAGCAGTACTTC.